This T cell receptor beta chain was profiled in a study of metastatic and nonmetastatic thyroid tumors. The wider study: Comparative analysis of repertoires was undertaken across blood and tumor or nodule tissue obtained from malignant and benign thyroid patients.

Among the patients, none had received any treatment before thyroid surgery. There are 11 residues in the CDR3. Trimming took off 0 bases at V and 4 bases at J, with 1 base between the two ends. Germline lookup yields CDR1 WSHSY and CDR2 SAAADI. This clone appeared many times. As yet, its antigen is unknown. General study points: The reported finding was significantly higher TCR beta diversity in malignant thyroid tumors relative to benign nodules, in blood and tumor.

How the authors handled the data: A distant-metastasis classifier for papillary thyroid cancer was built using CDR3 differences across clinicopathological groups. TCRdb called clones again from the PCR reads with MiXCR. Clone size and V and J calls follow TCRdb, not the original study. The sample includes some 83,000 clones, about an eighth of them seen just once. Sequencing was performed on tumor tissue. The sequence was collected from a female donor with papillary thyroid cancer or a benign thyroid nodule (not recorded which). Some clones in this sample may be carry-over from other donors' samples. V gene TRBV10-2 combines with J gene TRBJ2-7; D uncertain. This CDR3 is CASSESYEQYF. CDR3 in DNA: TGCGCCAGCAGTGAGTCATACGAGCAGTACTTC.